These 5 T cell receptor beta chains came from one sample sequenced in a study of T cell repertoires in ileal Crohn's disease. Clones were sequenced by immunoSEQ multiplex PCR, and TCRdb holds only the in-frame ones, with some missing. Of around 15,000 clones in the sample, roughly nine tenths are singletons; the top ten hold less than 8.5%. The time point was: inflamed ileum from the surgical specimen. Input material: ileal tissue. The receptors were sampled from an adult with Crohn's disease.

The V gene is TRBV25-1, the J gene TRBJ1-4, with a weak D call TRBD1 (6 bases). CDR3 size: 13 residues. CDR1 MGHDK and CDR2 SYGVNS come from the germline V gene. V was cut by 4 bases and J by 8 bases, with 11 bases left in between. CDR3 DNA sequence: TGTGCCAGCAGTGGACAGGCGGGGGAAAAACTGTTTTTT. It yields the protein CASSGQAGEKLFF.

The gene calls are TRBV10-1 and TRBJ1-4; D gene unclear. CDR3 length equals 13 residues. Trimming left V 6 bases short and J 11 bases short, with 16 bases between. Germline CDR1 WNHNN, CDR2 SYGVQD (reference sequence). The CDR3 nucleotides read TGCGCCAGCAGGGAAAACGGGGAGGCGAAACTGTTTTTT. Residues: CASRENGEAKLFF.

Only one count was recorded for this clone. The rearrangement joins TRBV18 to TRBJ1-2; D is unclear. The germline CDR1 and CDR2 sequences are KGHSH and LQKENI. The V end was cut by 3 bases, the J end by 7 bases, with 18 bases between. This CDR3 is 15 amino acids long. CDR3 residues: CASSPRTDRMGGYTF. The CDR3, as DNA: TGTGCCAGCTCACCCAGGACGGACCGTATGGGTGGCTACACCTTC.

The chain is built from TRBV6-5 and TRBJ2-3; a possible D gene is TRBD2 (5 bases). The CDR3 runs to 14 residues. Trimming left V 5 bases short and J 4 bases short, with 13 bases between. Germline values: CDR1 MNHEY, CDR2 SVGAGI. The CDR3 protein is CASSPDGGSDTQYF. The CDR3 DNA reads as TGTGCCAGCAGTCCAGATGGCGGGTCAGATACGCAGTATTTT.

This sequence joins TRBV5-5 and TRBJ2-7; perhaps TRBD1 as D (5 bases). CDR1 and CDR2 (germline): SGHKS, YYEKEE (reference sequence). The V and J ends lost 9 bases and 0 bases respectively, with 19 bases between them. The CDR3 contains 15 residues. Written as DNA, the CDR3 is TGTGCCACCCGACCCGGACAAGAAAGCTCCTACGAGCAGTACTTC. Translated, it gives CATRPGQESSYEQYF.